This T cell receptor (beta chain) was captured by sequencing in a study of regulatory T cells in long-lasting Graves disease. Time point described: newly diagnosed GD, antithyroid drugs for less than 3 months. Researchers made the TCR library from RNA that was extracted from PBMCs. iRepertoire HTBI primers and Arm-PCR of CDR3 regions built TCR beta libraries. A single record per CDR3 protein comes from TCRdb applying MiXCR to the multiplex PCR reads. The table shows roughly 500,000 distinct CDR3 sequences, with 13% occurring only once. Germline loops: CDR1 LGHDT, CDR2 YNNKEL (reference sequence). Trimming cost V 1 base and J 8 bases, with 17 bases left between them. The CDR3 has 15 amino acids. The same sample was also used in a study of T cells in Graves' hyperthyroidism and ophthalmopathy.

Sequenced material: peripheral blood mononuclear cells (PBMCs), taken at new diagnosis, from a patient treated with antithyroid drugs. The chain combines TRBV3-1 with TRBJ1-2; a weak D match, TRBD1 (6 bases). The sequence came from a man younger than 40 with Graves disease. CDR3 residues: CASSQAGTRGGGYTF. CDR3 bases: TGTGCCAGCAGCCAAGCCGGGACAAGGGGGGGAGGCTACACCTTC.